Each of the 14 T cell receptor beta chains below was sequenced from the same sample in a study of cytomegalovirus exposure and HLA in healthy donors. Primers for the PCR totalled 60 Vbeta and 13 Jbeta. Assay: immunoSEQ multiplex PCR; the TCRdb copy retains only in-frame clones and omits some. The data hold approximately 150,000 clones, with 60% to 80% observed a single time. The source material was PBMCs. These receptors all stem from a woman between 40 and 50 years old in good health and CMV-seronegative.

This chain uses TRBV7-8 with TRBJ2-2; no firm D call. V dropped 5 bases and J dropped 6 bases, with 7 bases sitting between them. The CDR3 is 12 amino acids. In germline, CDR1 is SGHVS, CDR2 FQNEAQ. CDR3 loop: CASSPGSGELFF. The CDR3 coding sequence is TGTGCCAGCAGCCCCGGGTCCGGGGAGCTGTTTTTT.

This rearrangement joins TRBV28 to TRBJ2-2; D remains unclear. Trimming took off 6 bases at V and 7 bases at J, with 15 bases between the two ends. The CDR3 runs to 14 residues. Looked up from germline, CDR1 is MDHEN and CDR2 is SYDVKM. The CDR3 loop reads CASSSYPKLGELFF. Here the CDR3 DNA reads TGTGCCAGCAGCTCTTACCCTAAGCTCGGGGAGCTGTTTTTT.

This chain joins TRBV6-6 and TRBJ2-7; 7 positions agree with TRBD1. The CDR3 loop spans 16 amino acids. V lost 2 bases, J lost 2 bases, and 9 bases stayed unmatched. Germline V gene sequence: CDR1 MNHNY, CDR2 SVGAGI (reference sequence). CDR3 amino acids: CASSYMGQLGTYEQYF. CDR3 DNA sequence: TGTGCCAGCAGTTACATGGGACAGTTGGGAACCTACGAGCAGTACTTC.

The chain recombines TRBV11-3 with TRBJ1-3; D perhaps matches TRBD1 (5 bases). This CDR3 is 15 amino acids long. Germline values: CDR1 SGHNT, CDR2 YENEEA. Trimming pared 0 bases from V and 4 bases from J, leaving 10 bases between. Here the CDR3 reads CASSLDPGIGNTIYF. DNA for the CDR3: TGTGCCAGCAGCTTAGATCCAGGGATCGGAAACACCATATATTTT. The full variable domain, completed using reference TRBV11-3 and TRBJ1-3, is EAGVVQSPRYKIIEKKQPVAFWCNPISGHNTLYWYLQNLGQGPELLIRYENEEAVDDSQLPKDRFSAERLKGVDSTLKIQPAELGDSAVYLCASSLDPGIGNTIYFGEGSWLTVV.

The rearrangement links TRBV6-1 to TRBJ2-3; D remains unclear. The CDR3 totals 11 residues. Per germline, CDR1 MNHNS and CDR2 SASEGT. Trimming stripped 8 bases from V and 6 bases from J, with 9 bases between. This chain's CDR3 is CASPGFDTQYF. The CDR3 region has the DNA TGTGCCAGCCCAGGTTTCGATACGCAGTATTTT.

The chain combines TRBV7-2 with TRBJ2-7; 8 bases align to TRBD1. Germline V gene sequence: CDR1 SGHTA, CDR2 FQGNSA. After removal of 2 bases from V and 3 bases from J, the junction contained 15 bases not matched to a gene. The CDR3 contains 18 residues. In DNA form, the CDR3 reads TGTGCCAGCAGCTTACAGCCAGGGGGCGCTTCGGGTCACTACGAGCAGTACTTC. Translated, it gives CASSLQPGGASGHYEQYF.

The rearrangement links TRBV30 to TRBJ1-2; a possible D gene is TRBD1 (5 bases). The CDR3 runs to 13 residues. Trimming pared 0 bases from V and 6 bases from J, leaving 11 bases between. Germline CDR1 GTSNPN, CDR2 SVGIG (reference sequence). CDR3 amino acids: CAWSVLGGNGYTF. CDR3 DNA: TGTGCCTGGAGTGTACTGGGGGGGAATGGCTACACCTTC.

The rearrangement links TRBV6-1 to TRBJ2-7; D call uncertain. The CDR3 contains 14 residues. Germline V gives CDR1 MNHNS, CDR2 SASEGT. Between the trimmed V and J ends, which lost 6 bases and 3 bases, there was a span of 15 bases. CDR3 sequence reads: CASSANEDYYEQYF. For the CDR3, the DNA is TGTGCCAGCAGCGCTAATGAGGATTACTACGAGCAGTACTTC.

This chain uses TRBV4-2 with TRBJ2-1; possible D gene TRBD1, 6 bases. With 1 base removed from V and 6 bases from J, the gap between germline ends came to 7 bases. CDR3 length equals 13 residues. Germline V gene sequence: CDR1 LGHNA, CDR2 YNFKEQ. The CDR3 spells CASSQVGGNEQFF. In nucleotides, the CDR3 is TGTGCCAGCAGCCAAGTAGGGGGCAATGAGCAGTTCTTC.

This clone was recorded a few times. This CDR3 is also generated by other DNA sequences in the sample. The chain has TRBV6-4 and TRBJ1-1; 8 bases line up with TRBD1. CDR1 and CDR2 (germline): MRHNA, SNTAGT. The V segment lost 2 bases and the J segment 8 bases; nucleotides outside the gene matches: 4. This CDR3 comprises 13 residues. CDR3 sequence reads: CASSDTGQGEAFF. CDR3 DNA sequence: TGTGCCAGCAGTGACACCGGACAGGGAGAAGCTTTCTTT.

In DNA, the CDR3 is TGTGCCAGCACCTCCCACGAGGCCGAGCAGTACTTC. As protein: CASTSHEAEQYF. The chain combines TRBV2 with TRBJ2-7; no reliable D call. This CDR3 region has 12 residues. Looked up from germline, CDR1 is SNHLY and CDR2 is FYNNEI. V gave up 7 bases and J gave up 6 bases, with 13 bases separating them.

J is TRBJ1-1 and V is TRBV28, with D maybe TRBD1 (5 bases). The CDR3 is made up of 14 amino acids. CDR1 is MDHEN and CDR2 is SYDVKM in the germline V gene. V lost 7 bases to trimming and J lost 5 bases, with 17 bases between them. The CDR3 DNA is TGTGCCAGCACCCCCTCCGGGGGTTGGACTGAAGCTTTCTTT. This sequence encodes CASTPSGGWTEAFF. Filled out from reference TRBV28 and TRBJ1-1, the complete variable domain reads DVKVTQSSRYLVKRTGEKVFLECVQDMDHENMFWYRQDPGLGLRLIYFSYDVKMKEKGDIPEGYSVSREKKERFSLILESASTNQTSMYLCASTPSGGWTEAFFGQGTRLTVV.

Regarding this clone: One end of the junction fails to match germline, which may point to a read error. The V gene is TRBV7-9, the J gene TRBJ1-1, with TRBD1 matching over 8 bases. Germline CDR1 is SEHNR and CDR2 is FQNEAQ (reference sequence). The CDR3 sequence is 14 residues long. The CDR3 nucleotides are TGTTCCAGCAGCTTAACCCAGGGGGCGACTGAAGCTTTCTTT. Its protein is CSSSLTQGATEAFF.

This clone has more than one count but fewer than ten. The J gene is TRBJ2-6, the V gene TRBV7-8; D is perhaps TRBD2 (6 bases). V lost 5 bases and J lost 4, with 12 bases in between. CDR3 length equals 15 residues. Germline lookup yields CDR1 SGHVS and CDR2 FQNEAQ. In DNA form, the CDR3 reads TGTGCCAGCAGCAACGGGGGTCTCGGGGCCAACGTCCTGACTTTC. Protein: CASSNGGLGANVLTF.